These T cell receptor beta chains were read from a single sample in a study of blood T cell repertoires in COVID-19. The protocol was immunoSEQ multiplex PCR, while the TCRdb copy is restricted to in-frame clones and leaves out a portion. The data show some 16,000 clones, with about 81% seen just once and less than 9% held by the top ten. Material: peripheral blood. These receptors were obtained from a man aged 55 to 69 with acute or convalescent COVID-19. CDR3s include the opening cysteine and the closing phenylalanine or tryptophan. D genes are given only for firm matches. A row's size may be missing; if present it is once, few, many or a size class.

J gene: TRBJ2-3; D gene: NA; CDR3 length: 17; V gene: TRBV7-3; clone size: NA; CDR3 DNA: TGTGCCAGCAGCTTAGTCATCGGAGGGCCAACCTCGGATACGCAGTATTTT; CDR3 protein: CASSLVIGGPTSDTQYF
J gene: TRBJ2-1; D gene: TRBD2; CDR3 length: 16; V gene: TRBV27; clone size: NA; CDR3 DNA: TGTGCCAGCAGTTATAAGGGAGGCGGGGGGGTTTATGAGCAGTTCTTC; CDR3 protein: CASSYKGGGGVYEQFF
J gene: TRBJ1-1; D gene: NA; CDR3 length: 12; V gene: TRBV5-1; clone size: NA; CDR3 DNA: TGCGCCAGCAGTTCAGAGACAGATGAAGCTTTCTTT; CDR3 protein: CASSSETDEAFF
J gene: TRBJ2-7; D gene: TRBD1; CDR3 length: 12; V gene: TRBV2; clone size: once; CDR3 DNA: TGTGCCAGCAGGGACAGGGGGTACGAGCAGTACTTC; CDR3 protein: CASRDRGYEQYF
J gene: TRBJ1-6; D gene: NA; CDR3 length: 15; V gene: TRBV18; clone size: NA; CDR3 DNA: TGTGCCAGCTCACAAAACAACGACATCAATTCACCCCTCCACTTT; CDR3 protein: CASSQNNDINSPLHF
J gene: TRBJ2-7; D gene: NA; CDR3 length: 16; V gene: TRBV10-3; clone size: NA; CDR3 DNA: TGTGCCATCAGTGAGTCGTCAGGGGACCCCTCCTACGAGCAGTACTTC; CDR3 protein: CAISESSGDPSYEQYF
J gene: TRBJ1-1; D gene: NA; CDR3 length: 15; V gene: TRBV10-3; clone size: NA; CDR3 DNA: TGTGCCATCAGTGAAAGGGGGAGGGAGTTCACTGAAGCTTTCTTT; CDR3 protein: CAISERGREFTEAFF
J gene: TRBJ1-2; D gene: NA; CDR3 length: 13; V gene: TRBV6-1; clone size: once; CDR3 DNA: TGTGCCAGCAGTGAACGAGGGTCGGGTGGGCAGCCTTTC; CDR3 protein: CASSERGSGGQPF
J gene: TRBJ1-6; D gene: NA; CDR3 length: 15; V gene: TRBV28; clone size: NA; CDR3 DNA: TGTGCCAGCAGGCCTAAGGCGGCGGTATATTCACCCCTCCACTTT; CDR3 protein: CASRPKAAVYSPLHF
J gene: TRBJ1-5; D gene: NA; CDR3 length: 13; V gene: TRBV19; clone size: NA; CDR3 DNA: TGTGCCAGTACCCCCAATAGCAATCAGCCCCAGCATTTT; CDR3 protein: CASTPNSNQPQHF
J gene: TRBJ2-5; D gene: NA; CDR3 length: 14; V gene: TRBV5-6; clone size: medium-sized; CDR3 DNA: TGTGCCAGCAGCTTGGAACCGACATTAGAGACCCAGTACTTC; CDR3 protein: CASSLEPTLETQYF
J gene: TRBJ1-6; D gene: NA; CDR3 length: 16; V gene: TRBV18; clone size: NA; CDR3 DNA: TGTGCCAGCTCACCACGGGTACAGGCGAAGAATTCACCCCTCCACTTT; CDR3 protein: CASSPRVQAKNSPLHF
J gene: TRBJ1-4; D gene: TRBD1; CDR3 length: 14; V gene: TRBV6-1; clone size: NA; CDR3 DNA: TGTGCCAGCAGGGAAGACAGGGGTGGAGAAAAACTGTTTTTT; CDR3 protein: CASREDRGGEKLFF
J gene: TRBJ1-2; D gene: TRBD1; CDR3 length: 15; V gene: TRBV5-1; clone size: NA; CDR3 DNA: TGCGCCAGCAGCTTAGACAGGGGGTTCGACTATGGCTACACCTTC; CDR3 protein: CASSLDRGFDYGYTF
J gene: TRBJ1-3; D gene: NA; CDR3 length: 16; V gene: TRBV6-1; clone size: NA; CDR3 DNA: TGTGCCAGCAGTGAAGCGCCAGGCTTAACCGGAAACACCATATATTTT; CDR3 protein: CASSEAPGLTGNTIYF
J gene: TRBJ1-4; D gene: TRBD1; CDR3 length: 16; V gene: TRBV5-1; clone size: NA; CDR3 DNA: TGCGCCAGCAGCTTGGCCCCGACAGGGGGCGTGGAAAAACTGTTTTTT; CDR3 protein: CASSLAPTGGVEKLFF
J gene: TRBJ2-1; D gene: NA; CDR3 length: 14; V gene: TRBV13; clone size: few; CDR3 DNA: TGTGCCAGCAGCTCGAGTAGCTCCTACAATGAGCAGTTCTTC; CDR3 protein: CASSSSSSYNEQFF
J gene: TRBJ2-1; D gene: NA; CDR3 length: 16; V gene: TRBV14; clone size: NA; CDR3 DNA: TGTGCCAGCAGCCAAGGACACTTTGTCTCCTACAATGAGCAGTTCTTC; CDR3 protein: CASSQGHFVSYNEQFF
J gene: TRBJ2-7; D gene: TRBD1; CDR3 length: 13; V gene: TRBV5-1; clone size: NA; CDR3 DNA: TGCGCCAGCAGCTTGAGACAGGGCGACGAGCAGTACTTC; CDR3 protein: CASSLRQGDEQYF
J gene: TRBJ2-1; D gene: TRBD2; CDR3 length: 10; V gene: TRBV2; clone size: once; CDR3 DNA: TGTGCCAGCGGGGGGGTGGAGCAGTTCTTC; CDR3 protein: CASGGVEQFF
J gene: TRBJ1-1; D gene: NA; CDR3 length: 13; V gene: TRBV5-1; clone size: NA; CDR3 DNA: TGCGCCAGCAGCTTACAGTCAAACACTGAAGCTTTCTTT; CDR3 protein: CASSLQSNTEAFF
J gene: TRBJ2-4; D gene: TRBD2; CDR3 length: 18; V gene: TRBV4-1; clone size: once; CDR3 DNA: TGCGCCAGCAGCCAAGATATAAGGAGCGGGGGGCCCCTAAACATTCAGTACTTC; CDR3 protein: CASSQDIRSGGPLNIQYF
J gene: TRBJ2-1; D gene: NA; CDR3 length: 15; V gene: TRBV11-2; clone size: NA; CDR3 DNA: TGTGCCAGCAGCTTACCCTTTGGCGGTCACAATGAGCAGTTCTTC; CDR3 protein: CASSLPFGGHNEQFF
J gene: TRBJ1-2; D gene: TRBD1; CDR3 length: 14; V gene: TRBV5-1; clone size: NA; CDR3 DNA: TGCGCCAGCAGCTTGGCGGCAGGGGGATACGGCTACACCTTC; CDR3 protein: CASSLAAGGYGYTF
J gene: TRBJ1-1; D gene: NA; CDR3 length: 15; V gene: TRBV5-5; clone size: NA; CDR3 DNA: TGTGCCAGCAACCTCCGTGGGGGGGTGGGCACTGAAGCTTTCTTT; CDR3 protein: CASNLRGGVGTEAFF
J gene: TRBJ1-1; D gene: NA; CDR3 length: 12; V gene: TRBV12-3/TRBV12-4; clone size: NA; CDR3 DNA: TGTGCCAGCGTTGAAGGGGCCGCTGAAGCTTTCTTT; CDR3 protein: CASVEGAAEAFF
J gene: TRBJ2-7; D gene: NA; CDR3 length: 15; V gene: TRBV4-1; clone size: NA; CDR3 DNA: TGCGCCAGCAGCCAAGGTACGCAGGGCACGCACGAGCAGTACTTC; CDR3 protein: CASSQGTQGTHEQYF
J gene: TRBJ1-4; D gene: TRBD1; CDR3 length: 14; V gene: TRBV2; clone size: NA; CDR3 DNA: TGTGCCAGCGGGGGCGCAGGGGGAGCTGAAAAACTGTTTTTT; CDR3 protein: CASGGAGGAEKLFF
J gene: TRBJ1-2; D gene: NA; CDR3 length: 16; V gene: TRBV7-9; clone size: NA; CDR3 DNA: TGTGCCAGCAGCTACTTAGGGGCAGAGAAGGACTATGGCTACACCTTC; CDR3 protein: CASSYLGAEKDYGYTF
J gene: TRBJ2-5; D gene: NA; CDR3 length: 16; V gene: TRBV6-6; clone size: NA; CDR3 DNA: TGTGCCAGCAGTTACTCGAGGACAGGACTAGCTGAGACCCAGTACTTC; CDR3 protein: CASSYSRTGLAETQYF
J gene: TRBJ2-5; D gene: NA; CDR3 length: 13; V gene: TRBV24-1; clone size: NA; CDR3 DNA: TGTGCCACCAGTGATTTGCAGGGGCGGACCCAGTACTTC; CDR3 protein: CATSDLQGRTQYF
J gene: TRBJ1-2; D gene: NA; CDR3 length: 15; V gene: TRBV30; clone size: NA; CDR3 DNA: TGTGCCTGGAACCTTCCTCGACAGACCCTCTATGGCTACACCTTC; CDR3 protein: CAWNLPRQTLYGYTF
J gene: TRBJ2-3; D gene: NA; CDR3 length: 15; V gene: TRBV7-9; clone size: NA; CDR3 DNA: TGTGCCAGCAGCCGAGGGACATCAGACACAGATACGCAGTATTTT; CDR3 protein: CASSRGTSDTDTQYF
J gene: TRBJ1-5; D gene: TRBD1; CDR3 length: 17; V gene: TRBV6-2/TRBV6-3; clone size: NA; CDR3 DNA: TGTGCCAGCAGTTACGGGGGACAGGGCATGTCGGGGCGGCCCCAGCATTTT; CDR3 protein: CASSYGGQGMSGRPQHF
J gene: TRBJ2-3; D gene: NA; CDR3 length: 14; V gene: TRBV5-1; clone size: NA; CDR3 DNA: TGTGCCAGCAGCACGGGACAAATCACAGATACGCAGTATTTT; CDR3 protein: CASSTGQITDTQYF
J gene: TRBJ2-6; D gene: NA; CDR3 length: 15; V gene: TRBV5-1; clone size: NA; CDR3 DNA: TGCGCCAGCAGCCGCCAGAGGTCTGGGGCCAACGTCCTGACTTTC; CDR3 protein: CASSRQRSGANVLTF
J gene: TRBJ2-5; D gene: TRBD2; CDR3 length: 19; V gene: TRBV7-9; clone size: once; CDR3 DNA: TGTGCCAGCAGCTTAGCGCAACTAGCGTTCTCATTGTTTAAAGAGACCCAGTACTTC; CDR3 protein: CASSLAQLAFSLFKETQYF
J gene: TRBJ1-3; D gene: NA; CDR3 length: 13; V gene: TRBV7-6; clone size: NA; CDR3 DNA: TGTGCCAGCAGCTACCTATCTGGAAACACCATATATTTT; CDR3 protein: CASSYLSGNTIYF
J gene: TRBJ2-3; D gene: NA; CDR3 length: 12; V gene: TRBV9; clone size: NA; CDR3 DNA: TGTGCCAGCAGCCCCCTCCCCCCCGGGCAGTATTTT; CDR3 protein: CASSPLPPGQYF
J gene: TRBJ1-5; D gene: NA; CDR3 length: 14; V gene: TRBV15; clone size: few; CDR3 DNA: TGTGCCACCAGCAGAGAGGGGGGAGGGCTGCCCCAGCATTTT; CDR3 protein: CATSREGGGLPQHF
J gene: TRBJ2-2; D gene: NA; CDR3 length: 14; V gene: TRBV5-4; clone size: NA; CDR3 DNA: TGTGCCAGCAGCTTGAAACAGGGTTCCGGGGAGCTGTTTTTT; CDR3 protein: CASSLKQGSGELFF
J gene: TRBJ2-3; D gene: TRBD1; CDR3 length: 13; V gene: TRBV9; clone size: NA; CDR3 DNA: TGTGCCAGTACCCGACAGGGTTCAGATACGCAGTATTTT; CDR3 protein: CASTRQGSDTQYF
J gene: TRBJ1-2; D gene: TRBD1; CDR3 length: 12; V gene: TRBV29-1; clone size: NA; CDR3 DNA: TGCAGCGTTGGGGACAGCCTATTTGGCTACACCTTC; CDR3 protein: CSVGDSLFGYTF
J gene: TRBJ1-2; D gene: NA; CDR3 length: 16; V gene: TRBV6-5; clone size: once; CDR3 DNA: TGTGCCAGCAGTTACCGGTCGACAGCCTTTAACTATGGCTACACCTTC; CDR3 protein: CASSYRSTAFNYGYTF
J gene: TRBJ2-5; D gene: NA; CDR3 length: 14; V gene: TRBV5-1; clone size: few; CDR3 DNA: TGCGCCAGCAGCTTGGTTGGAGTCCAAGAGACCCAGTACTTC; CDR3 protein: CASSLVGVQETQYF
J gene: TRBJ1-2; D gene: NA; CDR3 length: 12; V gene: TRBV2; clone size: NA; CDR3 DNA: TGTGCCAGCAGTTTGGCAGGCATTGGCTACACCTTC; CDR3 protein: CASSLAGIGYTF
J gene: TRBJ2-1; D gene: NA; CDR3 length: 13; V gene: TRBV7-3; clone size: NA; CDR3 DNA: TGTGCCAGCAGCTCCGACTCGAGTAATGAGCAGTTCTTC; CDR3 protein: CASSSDSSNEQFF